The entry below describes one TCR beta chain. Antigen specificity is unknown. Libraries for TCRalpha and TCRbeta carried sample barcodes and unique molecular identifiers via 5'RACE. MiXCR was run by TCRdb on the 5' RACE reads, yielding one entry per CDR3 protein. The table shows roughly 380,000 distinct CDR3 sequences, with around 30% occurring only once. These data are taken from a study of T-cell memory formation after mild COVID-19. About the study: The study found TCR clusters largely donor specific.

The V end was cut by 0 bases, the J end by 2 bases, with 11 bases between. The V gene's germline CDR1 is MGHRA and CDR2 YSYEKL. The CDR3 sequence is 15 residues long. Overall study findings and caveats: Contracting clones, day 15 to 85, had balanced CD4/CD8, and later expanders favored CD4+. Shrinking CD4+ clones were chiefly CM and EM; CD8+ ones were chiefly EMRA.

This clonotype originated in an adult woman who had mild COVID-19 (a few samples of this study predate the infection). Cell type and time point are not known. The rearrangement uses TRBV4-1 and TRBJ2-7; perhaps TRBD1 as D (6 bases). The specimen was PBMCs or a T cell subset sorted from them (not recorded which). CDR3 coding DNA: TGCGCCAGCAGCCAAGAAGGGACAACAACCTACGAGCAGTACTTC. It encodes CASSQEGTTTYEQYF.